A single sample gave rise to the 28 T cell receptor beta chains below, sequenced in a study of CD8 T cells in ankylosing spondylitis. MiXCR, applied by TCRdb to the 5' RACE reads, yields one record per CDR3 protein. This table has roughly 230,000 distinct CDR3 sequences, roughly a tenth appearing once. The sequencing sample was made of blood, either unsorted or a sorted T cell fraction (not recorded which). The receptor source for this set is a male donor with ankylosing spondylitis or in good health (not recorded which).

This clonotype was seen repeatedly, ten times or more. This chain connects TRBV4-1 to TRBJ2-3; D might be TRBD1 (5 bases). The CDR3 has 16 amino acids. Germline V gene sequence: CDR1 MGHRA, CDR2 YSYEKL. Between the trimmed V and J ends, which lost 1 base and 0 bases, there was a span of 11 bases. The CDR3 DNA reads as TGCGCCAGCAGCCAAGCCCAGGACACTAGCACAGATACGCAGTATTTT. It yields the protein CASSQAQDTSTDTQYF.

The chain uses TRBV24-1 and TRBJ1-5; no clear D gene. CDR1 is KGHDR and CDR2 is SFDVKD in the germline V gene. V was cut by 6 bases and J by 2 bases, with 13 bases left in between. There are 15 residues in the CDR3. The CDR3 DNA reads TGTGCCACCAGTCTGAGACGCGCTGGCAATCAGCCCCAGCATTTT. Amino acid sequence: CATSLRRAGNQPQHF.

This clonotype was seen a handful of times. This chain links TRBV20-1 with TRBJ2-2; maybe TRBD2 (6 bases). The CDR3 contains 15 residues. V was pared by 5 bases and J by 0 bases, with 13 bases between. Germline V gives CDR1 DFQATT, CDR2 SNEGSKA (reference sequence). The CDR3 region has the DNA TGCAGTGCTTATAGACGGGGGACGAACACCGGGGAGCTGTTTTTT. It yields the protein CSAYRRGTNTGELFF.

This sequence joins TRBV5-1 and TRBJ2-1; unclear D gene. Deletions cut 3 bases from V and 6 bases from J, with 10 bases between. Germline V CDR1 and CDR2: SGHRS, YFSETQ. The CDR3 is 13 amino acids. For the CDR3, the DNA is TGCGCCAGCAGCTCTTTCGTCGGCAATGAGCAGTTCTTC. Translated, it gives CASSSFVGNEQFF. The full variable domain, with the rest looked up from reference TRBV5-1 and TRBJ2-1, is KAGVTQTPRYLIKTRGQQVTLSCSPISGHRSVSWYQQTPGQGLQFLFEYFSETQRNKGNFPGRFSGRQFSNSRSEMNVSTLELGDSALYLCASSSFVGNEQFFGPGTRLTVL.

In its sample, this clonotype was seen many times. This chain uses TRBV2 with TRBJ1-3, with 9 positions matching TRBD1. CDR1 and CDR2 from the germline V gene are SNHLY and FYNNEI. V lost 6 bases, J lost 4 bases, and 7 bases stayed unmatched. CDR3 length: 15 amino acids. CDR3 in amino acids: CASRNDRGSGNTIYF. CDR3 nucleotide sequence: TGTGCCAGCAGGAACGACAGGGGGTCGGGAAACACCATATATTTT. Based on the CDR3 plus reference TRBV2 and TRBJ1-3, the full variable domain is EPEVTQTPSHQVTQMGQEVILRCVPISNHLYFYWYRQILGQKVEFLVSFYNNEISEKSEIFDDQFSVERPDGSNFTLKIRSTKLEDSAMYFCASRNDRGSGNTIYFGEGSWLTVV.

In this sample, this clonotype turned up many times. The rearrangement uses TRBV5-1 and TRBJ1-6; D is unresolved. The CDR3 length is 19 residues. CDR1 is SGHRS, CDR2 YFSETQ, per germline. V dropped 0 bases and J dropped 10 bases, with 26 bases sitting between them. The CDR3 protein is CASSLGISLPGQSRSPLHF. CDR3 sequence (DNA): TGCGCCAGCAGCTTGGGCATATCACTTCCCGGGCAGTCAAGGTCACCCCTCCACTTT.

This clonotype has at least ten counts. This chain connects TRBV4-2 to TRBJ2-1, with D uncertain. In germline, CDR1 is LGHNA, CDR2 YNFKEQ. The CDR3 runs to 13 residues. V was pared by 4 bases and J by 5 bases, with 9 bases between. This CDR3 reads CASSRGTDNEQFF. DNA for the CDR3: TGTGCCAGCAGCCGGGGAACGGACAATGAGCAGTTCTTC.

Many counts were recorded for this clonotype. V and J are TRBV5-1 and TRBJ1-2; 7 bases fit TRBD1. The length of the CDR3 is 13 residues. With 0 bases clipped from V and 8 bases from J, the junction kept 4 bases outside the gene matches. Germline V lookup: CDR1 SGHRS, CDR2 YFSETQ. CDR3 sequence (DNA): TGCGCCAGCAGCTTGGTCACAGGGGAAGGCTACACCTTC. It specifies CASSLVTGEGYTF.

This clonotype was seen at least ten times. This rearrangement joins TRBV2 to TRBJ1-5; D not resolved. The CDR3 has 13 amino acids. Trimming took 3 bases from V and 7 from J, leaving 10 bases between them. Germline V gives CDR1 SNHLY, CDR2 FYNNEI. CDR3 loop: CASSERVVQPQHF. The CDR3 coding sequence is TGTGCCAGCAGTGAGAGGGTTGTCCAGCCCCAGCATTTT.

This clonotype has ten or more counts. The J gene is TRBJ1-3, the V gene TRBV20-1, with D perhaps TRBD1 (6 bases). Trimming removed 8 bases at V and 4 bases at J, with 12 bases between. The CDR3 is made up of 12 amino acids. Germline CDR1 DFQATT, CDR2 SNEGSKA (reference sequence). DNA for the CDR3: TGCAGTCTAGATGGGGGCGGAAACACCATATATTTT. This sequence encodes CSLDGGGNTIYF.

There are a few counts of this clonotype. This chain uses TRBV30 with TRBJ2-1, with D perhaps TRBD2 (6 bases). V shed 3 bases and J shed 0 bases, with 9 bases lying between them. Germline values: CDR1 GTSNPN, CDR2 SVGIG (reference sequence). The CDR3 consists of 14 residues. Here the CDR3 reads CAWRRGGSYNEQFF. The CDR3, as DNA: TGTGCCTGGAGAAGGGGAGGCTCCTACAATGAGCAGTTCTTC.

V is TRBV10-2 and J is TRBJ2-3, with D tentatively TRBD1 or TRBD2 (5 bases each). Germline-derived CDR1 and CDR2 are WSHSY and SAAADI. With 6 bases removed from V and 0 bases from J, the gap between germline ends came to 10 bases. CDR3 length equals 14 residues. The CDR3 sequence: CASRGDHSTDTQYF. The CDR3 nucleotides are TGCGCCAGCAGGGGGGACCACAGCACAGATACGCAGTATTTT.

This clonotype was seen at least ten times. This chain links TRBV12-3 or TRBV12-4 with TRBJ2-1, with D possibly being TRBD1 (6 bases). The CDR3 is 16 amino acids. Trimming removed 6 bases at V and 0 bases at J, with 15 bases between. CDR3 coding DNA: TGTGCCAGCAGCTACGACAGGTTGAGCTCCTACAATGAGCAGTTCTTC. It specifies CASSYDRLSSYNEQFF.

This clonotype was recorded many times. The J gene is TRBJ2-5, the V gene TRBV3-1, with 11 bases identical to TRBD2. Germline trimming cut 5 bases from V and 1 base from J; bases unmatched to any gene: 6. The CDR3 is 16 amino acids. From germline, CDR1 is LGHDT and CDR2 YNNKEL (reference sequence). The DNA of the CDR3 is TGTGCCAGCAGCAAACGACTAGCGGGGATCCAAGAGACCCAGTACTTC. Its protein is CASSKRLAGIQETQYF.

A word on this clonotype: Being one base from a much bigger clone, this may be a read error. The CDR3 nucleotides read TGCGCCAGCAGCTTGGACAGGGTGGTAACTAATGAAAAACTGTTTTTT. Translation gives CASSLDRVVTNEKLFF. V gene TRBV5-1 combines with J gene TRBJ1-4; TRBD1 might be the D (6 bases). Trimming took 0 bases from V and 1 from J, leaving 10 bases between them. CDR3 length equals 16 residues. Germline CDR1 and CDR2: SGHRS and YFSETQ.

This clonotype was observed many times. This sequence joins TRBV5-1 and TRBJ1-4; possibly TRBD1 for D (6 bases). Germline V gene data show CDR1 as SGHRS and CDR2 as YFSETQ. CDR3 size: 16 residues. Trimming left V 1 base short and J 1 base short, with 11 bases between. CDR3 nucleotides: TGCGCCAGCAGCTTGAGCCTGACAGGAACTAATGAAAAACTGTTTTTT. Encoded protein: CASSLSLTGTNEKLFF.

This clonotype was observed many times. V is TRBV20-1 and J is TRBJ2-2; 7 positions agree with TRBD1. The CDR3 has 15 residues. The junction had 6 bases not matched to a gene; V was cut back by 0 bases and J by 5 bases. From germline, CDR1 is DFQATT and CDR2 SNEGSKA (reference sequence). Here the CDR3 reads CSARDQGGRTGELFF. The CDR3 region has the DNA TGCAGTGCTAGAGATCAAGGGGGCCGGACCGGGGAGCTGTTTTTT.

This chain uses TRBV5-1 with TRBJ2-1; possible D gene TRBD1, 5 bases. CDR1 and CDR2 (germline): SGHRS, YFSETQ. Deletions cut 0 bases from V and 2 bases from J, with 15 bases between. The CDR3 is 17 residues long. CDR3 loop: CASSLVSGLGAYNEQFF. Written as DNA, the CDR3 is TGCGCCAGCAGCTTGGTATCAGGGCTCGGAGCCTACAATGAGCAGTTCTTC.

As to this clonotype: Possible read error: a much larger clone is one base away. The chain uses TRBV5-1 and TRBJ2-5, with D hard to call. The CDR3 has 13 amino acids. Germline-derived CDR1 and CDR2 are SGHRS and YFSETQ. V was cut by 1 base and J by 1 base, with 5 bases left in between. The CDR3 protein is CASSLYFQETQYF. CDR3 in DNA: TGCGCCAGCAGCTTGTACTTCCAAGAGACCCAGTACTTC.

This clonotype appeared many times. This chain joins TRBV6-5 and TRBJ1-2, with 7 bases identical to TRBD1. The trim removed 4 bases at V and 4 bases at J, leaving 9 bases unmatched. The CDR3 sequence is 15 residues long. Looked up from germline, CDR1 is MNHEY and CDR2 is SVGAGI. CDR3 coding DNA: TGTGCCAGCAGTTTTCTAGGGGGCACGGGCTATGGCTACACCTTC. Its protein product is CASSFLGGTGYGYTF.

This clonotype was seen ten or more times. This chain uses TRBV27 with TRBJ2-7; D ambiguous. The CDR3 runs to 10 residues. Trimming removed 8 bases from V and 7 bases from J, with 9 bases in between. Germline V gene data show CDR1 as MNHEY and CDR2 as SMNVEV (reference sequence). CDR3 region: CASGAREQYF. The CDR3 DNA follows: TGTGCCAGCGGAGCGCGAGAGCAGTACTTC.

This clonotype was seen repeatedly, ten times or more. The chain is built from TRBV12-3 or TRBV12-4 and TRBJ1-3, with D possibly being TRBD1 (6 bases). Trimming took 6 bases from V and 6 from J, leaving 15 bases between them. The CDR3 consists of 14 residues. Here the CDR3 DNA reads TGTGCCAGCAGACAGAACAGGGACGCAAACACCATATATTTT. Encoded protein: CASRQNRDANTIYF.

This clonotype has more than one count but fewer than ten. V is TRBV4-2 and J is TRBJ1-5, with a possible D match to TRBD1 (5 bases). This CDR3 region has 18 residues. V was clipped by 0 bases and J by 0 bases, with 15 bases between them. The germline gives CDR1 LGHNA, CDR2 YNFKEQ. CDR3 nucleotides: TGTGCCAGCAGCCAAGATATCGCAGGGATCCATAGCAATCAGCCCCAGCATTTT. This translates into CASSQDIAGIHSNQPQHF.

This clonotype was observed at least ten times. The chain links TRBV12-3 or TRBV12-4 to TRBJ2-3; 11 bases fit TRBD2. V shed 8 bases, J shed 4 bases, and the junction held 8 bases outside the gene matches. CDR3 length: 15 amino acids. DNA for the CDR3: TGTGCCAGCGGCCGGGTAGCGGGGGGGGCAGATACGCAGTATTTT. Its translation is CASGRVAGGADTQYF.

This clonotype was recorded at least ten times. The chain employs TRBV6-2 or TRBV6-3 and TRBJ2-7; 9 nucleotides match TRBD1. After removal of 6 bases from V and 6 bases from J, the junction contained 12 bases not matched to a gene. The CDR3 loop spans 15 amino acids. Germline-derived CDR1 and CDR2 are MNHEY and SVGEGT. The CDR3 coding sequence is TGTGCCAGCAGCTCCCTTGCCACAGGGGGCGCCGAGCAGTACTTC. Its protein is CASSSLATGGAEQYF.

The sample holds many counts of this clonotype. The V call is TRBV7-2, the J call TRBJ2-1, with D possibly matching TRBD2 (6 bases). The V gene's germline CDR1 is SGHTA and CDR2 FQGNSA. The CDR3 is 16 residues long. The V end lost 0 bases, the J end lost 6 bases, and 15 bases lay between the germline ends. CDR3 sequence: CASSLAAAGPLNEQFF. The CDR3 DNA reads TGTGCCAGCAGCTTAGCTGCTGCGGGGCCCCTCAATGAGCAGTTCTTC.

This clonotype was observed a few times. The chain joins TRBV5-1 to TRBJ2-3, with 8 bases matching TRBD2. With V trimmed by 0 bases and J by 2 bases, 11 bases remained unmatched. Germline V gives CDR1 SGHRS, CDR2 YFSETQ. There are 18 residues in the CDR3. In nucleotides, the CDR3 is TGCGCCAGCAGCTTGGAATCGCCTAGCGGGCCATACACAGATACGCAGTATTTT. Its translation: CASSLESPSGPYTDTQYF.

This clonotype was seen only a few times. This chain connects TRBV12-3 or TRBV12-4 to TRBJ2-4, with D maybe TRBD1 (6 bases). The CDR3 is made up of 17 amino acids. The ends were cut back, 0 bases at V and 0 bases at J, with 12 bases in the middle. Written as DNA, the CDR3 is TGTGCCAGCAGTTTAGCCGGGACACCCTTAGCCAAAAACATTCAGTACTTC. The encoded protein is CASSLAGTPLAKNIQYF.